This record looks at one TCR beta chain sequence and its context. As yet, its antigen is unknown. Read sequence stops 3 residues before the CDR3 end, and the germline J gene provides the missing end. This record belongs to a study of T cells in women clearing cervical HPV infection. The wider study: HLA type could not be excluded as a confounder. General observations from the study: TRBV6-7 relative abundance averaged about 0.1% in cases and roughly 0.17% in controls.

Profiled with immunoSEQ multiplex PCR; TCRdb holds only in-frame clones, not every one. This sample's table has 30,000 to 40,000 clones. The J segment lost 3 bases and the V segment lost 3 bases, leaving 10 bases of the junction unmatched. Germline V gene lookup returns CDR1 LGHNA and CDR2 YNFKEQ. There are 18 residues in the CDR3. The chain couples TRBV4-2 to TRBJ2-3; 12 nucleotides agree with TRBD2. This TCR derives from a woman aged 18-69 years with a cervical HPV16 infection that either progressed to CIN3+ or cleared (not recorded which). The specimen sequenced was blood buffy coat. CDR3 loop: CASSQNGLAGGRTDTQYF. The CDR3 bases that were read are TGTGCCAGCAGCCAGAATGGTCTAGCGGGGGGGCGAACAGATACG.